This TCR beta chain was observed in a study of PD-1 blockade in classical Hodgkin lymphoma. Profiled with immunoSEQ multiplex PCR; TCRdb holds only in-frame clones, not every one. The profile shows 100,000 to 120,000 clones, about nine tenths of them singletons. After removal of 4 bases from V and 1 base from J, the junction contained 6 bases not matched to a gene. Germline assignment: CDR1 MNHNS and CDR2 SASEGT. The CDR3 runs to 15 residues. This clone was detected once. Every patient was affected by relapse after autologous stem cell transplantation, while exposure to brentuximab vedotin was not uniform.

The chain uses TRBV6-1 and TRBJ1-1, with 7 bases lining up with TRBD1. The sample was peripheral blood mononuclear cells (PBMCs), taken before the second cycle of nivolumab. The sequence came from a human donor with classical Hodgkin lymphoma. The DNA of the CDR3 is TGTGCCAGCAGTGTGCCGGGACAGTCGAACACTGAAGCTTTCTTT. Translated: CASSVPGQSNTEAFF.